The 32 T cell receptor beta chains in this list originate from one sample, sequenced in a study of control samples from healthy donors and cancer patients. Sequenced by immunoSEQ multiplex PCR; TCRdb stores in-frame clones only, minus some. The sample has about 55,000 clones; roughly 87% are singletons. Sequencing was done on a sample of blood. Receptors were obtained from a man aged 45 to 65 in good health.

The CDR3 is CASSAHPERDTGTEAFF. CDR3 in DNA: TGTGCCAGCAGCGCCCATCCAGAGAGGGACACCGGTACTGAAGCTTTCTTT. The chain employs TRBV9 and TRBJ1-1; weak D call: TRBD1 (6 bases). The CDR3 is 17 residues long. Trimming took 3 bases from V and 5 from J, leaving 23 bases between them. The germline gives CDR1 SGDLS, CDR2 YYNGEE. Full variable domain (missing parts from reference TRBV9 and TRBJ1-1): DSGVTQTPKHLITATGQRVTLRCSPRSGDLSVYWYQQSLDQGLQFLIQYYNGEERAKGNILERFSAQQFPDLHSELNLSSLELGDSALYFCASSAHPERDTGTEAFFGQGTRLTVV.

This chain connects TRBV6-4 to TRBJ2-2; D might be TRBD2 (6 bases). Germline V gene data show CDR1 as MRHNA and CDR2 as SNTAGT. Deletions cut 6 bases from V and 0 bases from J, with 8 bases between. CDR3 length: 14 amino acids. The CDR3 DNA reads TGTGCCAGCAGGGGGGGTACGAACACCGGGGAGCTGTTTTTT. Amino acids: CASRGGTNTGELFF.

The rearrangement joins TRBV2 to TRBJ1-2, with 9 nucleotides matching TRBD1. Germline loops: CDR1 SNHLY, CDR2 FYNNEI. V shed 6 bases and J 5 bases; nucleotides not matched to a gene: 13. The CDR3 consists of 16 residues. CDR3 region: CASSDRGRQGTYGYTF. In DNA form, the CDR3 reads TGTGCCAGCAGCGACAGGGGGAGACAGGGAACTTATGGCTACACCTTC.

The rearrangement joins TRBV28 to TRBJ2-1; 9 nucleotides line up with TRBD1. Trimming removed 5 bases from V and 4 bases from J; junction bases left unmatched: 9. Germline CDR1 and CDR2: MDHEN and SYDVKM. The CDR3 length is 16 residues. Written as DNA, the CDR3 is TGTGCCAGCAGTCAAGGGACAGGGCTAATGTACAATGAGCAGTTCTTC. This encodes CASSQGTGLMYNEQFF.

This clone occurred a few times. The rearrangement links TRBV3-1 (or the pseudogene TRBV3-2) to TRBJ1-2; no clear D gene. Between the trimmed V and J ends, which lost 1 base and 8 bases, there was a span of 11 bases. Germline V gene sequence: CDR1 LGHDT, CDR2 YNNKEL (reference sequence). The CDR3 totals 13 residues. The CDR3 protein is CASSQVLSGGYTF. CDR3 nucleotide sequence: TGTGCCAGCAGCCAAGTTCTTTCGGGAGGCTACACCTTC.

CDR3: CASSPARDTGELFF. The CDR3 coding sequence is TGTGCCAGCAGCCCGGCGAGGGACACCGGGGAGCTGTTTTTT. The chain is built from TRBV6-6 and TRBJ2-2, with a weak D call TRBD2 (5 bases). Trimming took 6 bases from V and 3 from J, leaving 11 bases between them. Looked up from germline, CDR1 is MNHNY and CDR2 is SVGAGI (reference sequence). The CDR3 consists of 14 residues.

This clone showed up just once. The rearrangement joins TRBV6-5 to TRBJ2-2; D remains ambiguous. Germline V CDR1 and CDR2: MNHEY, SVGAGI. The CDR3 length is 15 residues. V lost 5 bases, J lost 4 bases, and 14 bases lay in between. CDR3 in amino acids: CASSMSRSFTGELFF. The CDR3 coding sequence is TGTGCCAGCAGTATGTCTCGGTCGTTCACCGGGGAGCTGTTTTTT.

The chain carries TRBV28 and TRBJ2-7; D is perhaps TRBD1 (6 bases). The CDR3 length is 11 residues. Germline V gene data show CDR1 as MDHEN and CDR2 as SYDVKM. V dropped 8 bases and J dropped 3 bases, with 8 bases sitting between them. DNA for the CDR3: TGTGCCAGCTGCAGGGGCTACGAGCAGTACTTC. As protein: CASCRGYEQYF.

This sequence joins TRBV19 and TRBJ2-1; 9 bases align to TRBD2. After removal of 4 bases from V and 5 bases from J, the junction contained 3 bases not matched to a gene. There are 14 residues in the CDR3. The germline CDR1 and CDR2 sequences are LNHDA and SQIVND (reference sequence). The CDR3, as DNA: TGTGCCAGTAGTAAGACTAGCGGAAACAATGAGCAGTTCTTC. This translates into CASSKTSGNNEQFF.

This clone has more than one count but fewer than ten. This rearrangement joins TRBV4-1 to TRBJ1-5; 8 bases line up with TRBD1. J lost 7 bases, V lost 0 bases, and 5 bases had no gene match. Germline V gives CDR1 MGHRA, CDR2 YSYEKL. This CDR3 region has 15 residues. The CDR3 is CASSQEDRAGQPQHF. The CDR3 nucleotides read TGCGCCAGCAGCCAAGAGGACAGGGCCGGCCAGCCCCAGCATTTT.

The chain recombines TRBV19 with TRBJ1-2; tentative D call: TRBD1 (6 bases). In germline, CDR1 is LNHDA, CDR2 SQIVND (reference sequence). The length of the CDR3 is 15 residues. Between the trimmed V and J ends, which lost 6 bases and 1 base, there was a span of 15 bases. The chain's CDR3 is CASRTGQSINYGYTF. CDR3 coding DNA: TGTGCCAGTAGAACAGGACAGTCGATTAACTATGGCTACACCTTC.

The V and J genes are TRBV28 and TRBJ2-1; D perhaps matches TRBD1 (5 bases). The germline V gene encodes CDR1 MDHEN and CDR2 SYDVKM. This CDR3 region has 14 residues. Trimming pared 8 bases from V and 2 bases from J, leaving 13 bases between. The CDR3 DNA reads as TGTGCCAGCTTAGGGGTCACCCCCTACAATGAGCAGTTCTTC. Its protein is CASLGVTPYNEQFF.

This chain links TRBV5-1 with TRBJ2-2; no definite D call. Per the germline V gene, CDR1 is SGHRS and CDR2 is YFSETQ. Trimming left V 1 base short and J 2 bases short, with 15 bases between. The CDR3 consists of 17 residues. CDR3 DNA: TGCGCCAGCAGCTTGACCCAATTCCGCTCCAACACCGGGGAGCTGTTTTTT. This gives the protein CASSLTQFRSNTGELFF. Full variable domain (missing parts from reference TRBV5-1 and TRBJ2-2): KAGVTQTPRYLIKTRGQQVTLSCSPISGHRSVSWYQQTPGQGLQFLFEYFSETQRNKGNFPGRFSGRQFSNSRSEMNVSTLELGDSALYLCASSLTQFRSNTGELFFGEGSRLTVL.

This sequence joins TRBV10-3 and TRBJ1-1; no clear D. The V end lost 1 base, the J end lost 1 base, and 4 bases lay between the germline ends. Germline values: CDR1 ENHRY, CDR2 SYGVKD. The CDR3 extends over 13 amino acids. The CDR3 bases are TGTGCCATCAGTGAGTTACCGAACACTGAAGCTTTCTTT. The encoded protein is CAISELPNTEAFF.

The chain links TRBV6-6 to TRBJ1-1; D unresolved. Deletions cut 0 bases from V and 0 bases from J, with 5 bases between. The CDR3 loop spans 14 amino acids. Germline V gene sequence: CDR1 MNHNY, CDR2 SVGAGI (reference sequence). The CDR3 bases are TGTGCCAGCAGTTACTCAGTCATGAACACTGAAGCTTTCTTT. It codes for CASSYSVMNTEAFF.

The chain links TRBV27 to TRBJ2-6; TRBD1 aligns across 10 bases. Trimming at V came to 2 bases and at J to 3 bases, leaving 7 bases not matched to a gene. Germline V gene lookup returns CDR1 MNHEY and CDR2 SMNVEV (reference sequence). The CDR3 spans 18 residues. CDR3 loop: CASSLMGQGLGGANVLTF. CDR3 nucleotides: TGTGCCAGCAGTTTAATGGGACAGGGGCTTGGTGGGGCCAACGTCCTGACTTTC.

The V and J genes are TRBV3-1 (or the pseudogene TRBV3-2) and TRBJ2-1, with 10 bases fitting TRBD2. Germline CDR1 reads LGHDT; CDR2 reads YNNKEL (reference sequence). The CDR3 extends over 14 amino acids. The trim removed 4 bases at V and 5 bases at J, leaving 2 bases unmatched. CDR3 bases: TGTGCCAGCAGCCCTCTAGCGGGGGACAATGAGCAGTTCTTC. Residues: CASSPLAGDNEQFF.

This clone has only a few counts. The chain uses TRBV11-3 and TRBJ2-1; no definite D call. This CDR3 spans 16 amino acids. The V gene lost 2 bases and the J gene lost 2 bases, with 13 bases spanning the gap. Germline CDR1 SGHNT, CDR2 YENEEA. DNA for the CDR3: TGTGCCAGCAGCTTATCCGCGCGACCCGCCTACAATGAGCAGTTCTTC. As protein: CASSLSARPAYNEQFF. The whole variable domain, remainder taken from reference TRBV11-3 and TRBJ2-1, is EAGVVQSPRYKIIEKKQPVAFWCNPISGHNTLYWYLQNLGQGPELLIRYENEEAVDDSQLPKDRFSAERLKGVDSTLKIQPAELGDSAVYLCASSLSARPAYNEQFFGPGTRLTVL.

This clone was found a few times. The V and J genes are TRBV5-4 and TRBJ2-3; 10 bases match TRBD2. The CDR3 has 14 amino acids. The ends lost 3 bases at V and 4 bases at J; junction bases unmatched: 2. Germline CDR1 reads SGHNT; CDR2 reads YYREEE (reference sequence). As DNA, the CDR3 is TGTGCCAGCAGCTCAGCGGGAGGGGCAGATACGCAGTATTTT. Protein product: CASSSAGGADTQYF.

This clone is a singleton in its sample. The gene calls are TRBV18 and TRBJ2-7; D not resolved. Trimming stripped 2 bases from V and 5 bases from J, with 13 bases between. The V gene's germline CDR1 is KGHSH and CDR2 LQKENI. The CDR3 runs to 14 residues. The CDR3 here is CASSPVGQADEQYF. Here the CDR3 DNA reads TGTGCCAGCTCACCAGTTGGCCAGGCGGACGAGCAGTACTTC. Looking up the rest from reference TRBV18 and TRBJ2-7 gives the full variable domain: NAGVMQNPRHLVRRRGQEARLRCSPMKGHSHVYWYRQLPEEGLKFMVYLQKENIIDESGMPKERFSAEFPKEGPSILRIQQVVRGDSAAYFCASSPVGQADEQYFGPGTRLTVT.

The J gene is TRBJ1-4, the V gene TRBV9, with D possibly matching TRBD1 (6 bases). Trimming removed 0 bases at V and 1 base at J, with 7 bases between. Germline assignment: CDR1 SGDLS and CDR2 YYNGEE. The CDR3 length is 15 residues. The CDR3 reads CASSVEQGTNEKLFF. The CDR3 bases are TGTGCCAGCAGCGTAGAACAGGGAACTAATGAAAAACTGTTTTTT.

CDR3 coding DNA: TGTGCCAGCAGCTTAACGGCCGCGGGCGAGCAGTACTTC. It specifies CASSLTAAGEQYF. The chain combines TRBV7-2 with TRBJ2-7; possibly TRBD2 for D (5 bases). Germline V gene data show CDR1 as SGHTA and CDR2 as FQGNSA. The CDR3 is 13 amino acids. Deletions cut 2 bases from V and 6 bases from J, with 11 bases between.

This chain connects TRBV24-1 to TRBJ2-1, with 11 bases lining up with TRBD1. Looked up from germline, CDR1 is KGHDR and CDR2 is SFDVKD. The CDR3 has 13 residues. Losses at the gene ends were 9 bases for V and 9 bases for J; bases not matched to a gene: 6. The CDR3 loop is CATAWTGGTEQFF. CDR3 DNA sequence: TGTGCCACCGCCTGGACAGGGGGCACTGAGCAGTTCTTC.

The J gene is TRBJ2-4, the V gene TRBV29-1, with D unresolved. In germline, CDR1 is SQVTM, CDR2 ANQGSEA. Trimming cost V 0 bases and J 1 base, with 4 bases left between them. The CDR3 covers 13 residues. CDR3 sequence (DNA): TGCAGCGTTGAAGAAGAGGCCAAAAACATTCAGTACTTC. The encoded protein is CSVEEEAKNIQYF.

The V gene is TRBV7-2, the J gene TRBJ2-7; D is undetermined. The V gene lost 2 bases and the J gene lost 5 bases, with 7 bases spanning the gap. Germline assignment: CDR1 SGHTA and CDR2 FQGNSA. This CDR3 is 12 amino acids long. Written as DNA, the CDR3 is TGTGCCAGCAGCTTAACTTGGAACGAGCAGTACTTC. Translated: CASSLTWNEQYF.

This clone was counted between two and nine times. The rearrangement uses TRBV28 and TRBJ1-2; D not certain. Germline V gives CDR1 MDHEN, CDR2 SYDVKM. Deletions cut 1 base from V and 3 bases from J, with 0 bases between. The CDR3 contains 11 residues. The chain's CDR3 is CASSLYYGYTF. As DNA, the CDR3 is TGTGCCAGCAGTTTATACTATGGCTACACCTTC.

V and J are TRBV19 and TRBJ1-5, with D uncertain. V was pared by 3 bases and J by 2 bases, with 11 bases between. The CDR3 runs 15 residues. Germline CDR1 LNHDA, CDR2 SQIVND (reference sequence). The CDR3 here is CASSIWTDGNQPQHF. The CDR3, as DNA: TGTGCCAGTAGTATCTGGACGGACGGCAATCAGCCCCAGCATTTT.

V and J are TRBV27 and TRBJ2-6; TRBD1 or TRBD2 may be the D gene (5 bases each). Deletions cut 0 bases from V and 2 bases from J, with 5 bases between. CDR1 and CDR2 (germline): MNHEY, SMNVEV (reference sequence). The CDR3 sequence is 15 residues long. The CDR3 nucleotides are TGTGCCAGCAGTTTATCGGGGGCTGGGGCCAACGTCCTGACTTTC. Its protein is CASSLSGAGANVLTF.

The chain recombines TRBV9 with TRBJ1-4; TRBD1 matches at 8 bases. Looked up from germline, CDR1 is SGDLS and CDR2 is YYNGEE. With 1 base clipped from V and 3 bases from J, the junction kept 5 bases outside the gene matches. CDR3 length: 16 amino acids. The CDR3 region has the DNA TGTGCCAGCAGCGTAAGTCAGGGGGCCGCTAATGAAAAACTGTTTTTT. It yields the protein CASSVSQGAANEKLFF.

The gene calls are TRBV2 and TRBJ1-1; no clear D. The germline CDR1 and CDR2 sequences are SNHLY and FYNNEI. The CDR3 runs 14 residues. Trimming pared 3 bases from V and 1 base from J, leaving 9 bases between. The CDR3 spells CASSDWGWNTEAFF. Here the CDR3 DNA reads TGTGCCAGCAGTGACTGGGGATGGAACACTGAAGCTTTCTTT.

The chain employs TRBV28 and TRBJ1-4, with TRBD1 identical over 7 bases. The CDR3 is made up of 14 amino acids. Losses at the gene ends were 6 bases for V and 7 bases for J; bases not matched to a gene: 8. CDR1 is MDHEN, CDR2 SYDVKM, per germline. In DNA form, the CDR3 reads TGTGCCAGCAGCGAGGGACAGTCTCCTGAAAAACTGTTTTTT. Amino acid sequence: CASSEGQSPEKLFF.

This chain links TRBV14 with TRBJ2-1; TRBD1 or TRBD2 may be the D gene (5 bases each). V lost 5 bases and J lost 10, with 9 bases in between. Per the germline V gene, CDR1 is SGHDN and CDR2 is FVKESK. The CDR3 is made up of 11 amino acids. This CDR3 is CASSYRGEQFF. CDR3 nucleotides: TGTGCCAGCAGCTACCGGGGCGAGCAGTTCTTC.